The text below deals with one TCR beta chain. This sample was taken from a study of blood T cell repertoires in COVID-19. Study details: Researchers got acute and convalescent COVID-19 samples from the United States, Italy and Spain.

Sequencing used immunoSEQ multiplex PCR; TCRdb keeps in-frame clones, though not all of them. The sample comprises some 150,000 clones, 80% to 85% of which are singletons, and about 4% rests with the top ten. The ends lost 6 bases at V and 2 bases at J; junction bases unmatched: 8. The CDR3 is 15 amino acids. CDR1 KGHSH and CDR2 LQKENI come from the germline V gene. The source of this sequence is a woman aged 80 or over with acute or convalescent COVID-19. Material for sequencing was peripheral blood. The rearrangement joins TRBV18 to TRBJ2-7; 9 bases are shared with TRBD1. The CDR3 DNA reads TGTGCCAGCTCCCCCCCGGGACAGGGAACCTACGAGCAGTACTTC. It yields the protein CASSPPGQGTYEQYF. Filled out from reference TRBV18 and TRBJ2-7, the complete variable domain reads NAGVMQNPRHLVRRRGQEARLRCSPMKGHSHVYWYRQLPEEGLKFMVYLQKENIIDESGMPKERFSAEFPKEGPSILRIQQVVRGDSAAYFCASSPPGQGTYEQYFGPGTRLTVT.